The subject of this entry is one T cell receptor (beta chain). Its antigen is as yet unknown. The source of the sample is a study of beta chain features in type 1 diabetes. General observations from the study: cDNA-based reads could over-represent cells with high TCR expression.

The whole isolated RNA underwent reverse transcription, so sequencing captured expressed TCRB transcripts. Assay: immunoSEQ multiplex PCR; the TCRdb copy retains only in-frame clones and omits some. The repertoire consists of about 230,000 clones, with 7.5% to 10% occurring once and the leading ten covering 0.034%. Trimming left V 0 bases short and J 3 bases short, with 11 bases between. There are 15 residues in the CDR3. In germline, CDR1 is SGHVS, CDR2 FQNEAQ. This chain joins TRBV7-8 and TRBJ1-1, with D uncertain. The TCR sequence derives from a woman aged 18-29 years in good health. The sequenced sample was naive CD4+ T cells from blood. This CDR3 reads CASSLAPGFDTEAFF. CDR3 in DNA: TGTGCCAGCAGCTTAGCGCCCGGGTTTGACACTGAAGCTTTCTTT.